Listed below are T cell receptor beta chains from one sample, sequenced in a study of molecular identifiers for immune sequencing clone quantification. TCRdb re-analysed the PCR reads in MiXCR, keeping a single row per CDR3 protein. The sample lists 90,000 or so distinct CDR3 sequences; roughly 21% were seen once. Sequenced input: naive CD8+ T cells from blood, with Jurkat cell RNA spiked in. The origin of the receptors is a human donor in good health. Some libraries in this study had Jurkat cell RNA spiked in. Both conserved end residues are part of each CDR3. A D gene is named only where the DNA matches it firmly. A clone size is listed for some rows: how often the clone was seen (once, few, many), or a class if it is expanded.

>many|14|TRBV11-2|TRBJ2-7|TRBD1
CASSLGQGAGEQYF
TGTGCCAGCAGCTTAGGTCAGGGGGCTGGTGAGCAGTACTTC
>many|20|TRBV27|TRBJ2-3|TRBD2
CASSSIDGLAGGPRTDTQYF
TGTGCCAGCAGTTCTATAGACGGACTAGCGGGAGGGCCTAGAACAGATACGCAGTATTTT
>many|14|TRBV7-2|TRBJ2-7|NA
CASSLETLAYEQYF
TGTGCCAGCAGCTTAGAAACGCTAGCTTACGAGCAGTACTTC
>many|17|TRBV13|TRBJ2-3|TRBD2
CASSLTVAGTRADTQYF
TGTGCCAGCAGCTTAACCGTAGCGGGGACTAGAGCAGATACGCAGTATTTT
>NA|13|TRBV7-9|TRBJ2-1|TRBD2
CASSEAGYNEQFF
TGTGCCAGCAGCGAAGCGGGATACAATGAGCAGTTCTTC
>few|16|TRBV20-1|TRBJ2-2|NA
CSAKSEIETNTGELFF
TGCAGTGCCAAATCGGAGATTGAGACGAACACCGGGGAGCTGTTTTTT
>few|12|TRBV14|TRBJ2-7|NA
CASSRGVLEQYF
TGTGCCAGCAGCCGAGGGGTTTTGGAGCAGTACTTC
>few|16|TRBV27|TRBJ2-2|NA
CASSNRFGDSSGELFF
TGTGCCAGCAGTAACAGATTTGGGGATTCGTCCGGGGAGCTGTTTTTT
>many|15|TRBV7-6|TRBJ1-1|TRBD1
CASSLEGQGATEAFF
TGTGCCAGCAGCTTAGAGGGCCAGGGGGCGACTGAAGCTTTCTTT
>many|11|TRBV7-9|TRBJ1-1|TRBD1
CASGQDTEAFF
TGTGCCAGCGGACAGGACACTGAAGCTTTCTTT
>few|13|TRBV6-5|TRBJ1-2|NA
CASREGFYYGYTF
TGTGCCAGCAGGGAGGGATTTTACTATGGCTACACCTTC
>NA|15|TRBV11-2|TRBJ2-7|TRBD2
CASSLEVRGAYEQYF
TGTGCCAGCAGCTTAGAGGTGCGGGGGGCCTACGAGCAGTACTTC
>many|14|TRBV11-1|TRBJ2-7|TRBD1
CASNRQGTNGEQYF
TGTGCCAGCAACAGACAGGGGACGAATGGCGAGCAGTACTTC
>many|13|TRBV4-1|TRBJ1-1|TRBD1
CASSPPDRAEAFF
TGCGCCAGCAGTCCACCAGACAGGGCTGAAGCTTTCTTT
>many|13|TRBV11-2|TRBJ1-1|NA
CASSEGSNTEAFF
TGTGCCAGCAGCGAAGGATCGAACACTGAAGCTTTCTTT
>few|14|TRBV15|TRBJ2-7|NA
CATSRDGVYDEQYF
TGTGCCACCAGCAGAGATGGTGTCTACGACGAGCAGTACTTC
>many|15|TRBV7-2|TRBJ2-1|NA
CASSSPAVAYNEQFF
TGTGCCAGCAGCTCGCCAGCGGTCGCCTACAATGAGCAGTTCTTC
>many|17|TRBV7-8|TRBJ1-5|NA
CASSAEDRRFSNQPQHF
TGTGCCAGCAGCGCCGAAGACAGGAGATTTAGCAATCAGCCCCAGCATTTT
>NA|17|TRBV7-9|TRBJ1-5|NA
CASSAEGRGGSNQPQHF
TGTGCCAGCAGCGCCGAAGGACGGGGAGGGAGCAATCAGCCCCAGCATTTT
>many|13|TRBV14|TRBJ2-7|NA
CASSLTAHYEQYF
TGTGCCAGCAGCCTCACGGCCCACTACGAGCAGTACTTC
>NA|16|TRBV27|TRBJ1-1|NA
CASSLRQRAGATEAFF
TGTGCCAGCAGTTTGCGGCAGCGTGCAGGGGCCACTGAAGCTTTCTTT
>few|15|TRBV11-3|TRBJ2-7|TRBD1
CASSQRTGAIHEQYF
TGTGCCAGCAGCCAACGGACAGGGGCTATCCACGAGCAGTACTTC
>few|11|TRBV19|TRBJ1-1|NA
CASSIAGEAFF
TGTGCCAGTAGTATCGCGGGGGAAGCTTTCTTT
>many|15|TRBV7-9|TRBJ2-1|NA
CASSLAGASYNEQFF
TGTGCCAGCAGCTTAGCTGGGGCGTCCTACAATGAGCAGTTCTTC
>few|14|TRBV7-9|TRBJ2-7|NA
CASSPNWGPYEQYF
TGTGCCAGCAGCCCTAATTGGGGCCCCTACGAGCAGTACTTC
>many|14|TRBV27|TRBJ2-3|NA
CASSYQGSTDTQYF
TGTGCCAGCAGTTATCAAGGATCCACAGATACGCAGTATTTT
>many|15|TRBV20-1|TRBJ2-7|NA
CSAAGPDRLDYEQYF
TGCAGTGCTGCGGGCCCCGACAGGCTCGACTACGAGCAGTACTTC
>many|17|TRBV19|TRBJ2-6|TRBD1
CASSLGQGAPGANVLTF
TGTGCCAGTAGCTTGGGACAGGGGGCTCCCGGGGCCAACGTCCTGACTTTC
>NA|14|TRBV2|TRBJ2-1|TRBD2
CAGRGTSFYNEQFF
TGTGCCGGCAGAGGGACTAGCTTCTACAATGAGCAGTTCTTC
>few|14|TRBV4-1|TRBJ2-7|NA
CASSQDAVAYEQYF
TGCGCCAGCAGCCAAGATGCAGTAGCCTACGAGCAGTACTTC
>many|15|TRBV6-5|TRBJ2-7|TRBD1
CASSEGASGVYEQYF
TGTGCCAGCAGCGAGGGGGCCAGCGGTGTCTACGAGCAGTACTTC